The 32 T cell receptor beta chains in this list originate from one sample, sequenced in a study of T-cell memory formation after mild COVID-19. TCRdb recomputed calls from the 5' RACE reads with MiXCR, one row per CDR3 protein. The top ten hold around 12% of the sample, which has some 440,000 distinct CDR3 sequences, around 27% seen once. The sample consisted of PBMCs or a T cell subset sorted from them (not recorded which). The receptor source for this set is an adult woman who had mild COVID-19 (a few samples of this study predate the infection). Cell type and time point are not known.

This clonotype occurred a few times. The chain joins TRBV2 to TRBJ2-7; 8 nucleotides line up with TRBD1. The V gene end was trimmed by 0 bases and the J gene end by 4 bases; junction bases not matched to a gene: 8. The CDR3 covers 16 residues. Germline values: CDR1 SNHLY, CDR2 FYNNEI. CDR3 protein: CASSEAEPWTGYEQYF. The CDR3 coding sequence is TGTGCCAGCAGTGAAGCCGAACCTTGGACAGGGTACGAGCAGTACTTC. Supplemented by reference TRBV2 and TRBJ2-7, the full variable domain reads EPEVTQTPSHQVTQMGQEVILRCVPISNHLYFYWYRQILGQKVEFLVSFYNNEISEKSEIFDDQFSVERPDGSNFTLKIRSTKLEDSAMYFCASSEAEPWTGYEQYFGPGTRLTVT.

Only one count was recorded for this clonotype. The chain couples TRBV15 to TRBJ2-7; 8 bases are a match to TRBD1. The CDR3 is 14 amino acids. The germline V gene has CDR1 LNHNV and CDR2 YYDKDF (reference sequence). Unmatched junction bases numbered 6, after V lost 5 bases and J lost 3 bases. The CDR3 here is CATSSRDRSYEQYF. The CDR3 bases are TGTGCCACCAGCTCCCGGGACAGGAGCTACGAGCAGTACTTC.

The chain combines TRBV7-9 with TRBJ2-1; D is uncertain. There are 14 residues in the CDR3. V was pared by 5 bases and J by 5 bases, with 13 bases between. Germline lookup yields CDR1 SEHNR and CDR2 FQNEAQ (reference sequence). This CDR3 reads CASSITGLNNEQFF. The CDR3 coding sequence is TGTGCCAGCAGCATAACCGGGCTGAACAATGAGCAGTTCTTC.

At least ten counts were recorded for this clonotype. The chain uses TRBV5-1 and TRBJ2-3; no clear D. Germline CDR1 is SGHRS and CDR2 is YFSETQ. V was pared by 1 base and J by 2 bases, with 5 bases between. The CDR3 has 13 residues. CDR3 sequence (DNA): TGCGCCAGCAGCTTGATCCCCACAGATACGCAGTATTTT. It encodes CASSLIPTDTQYF. The full variable domain, in which reference TRBV5-1 and TRBJ2-3 provide the parts outside the CDR3, is KAGVTQTPRYLIKTRGQQVTLSCSPISGHRSVSWYQQTPGQGLQFLFEYFSETQRNKGNFPGRFSGRQFSNSRSEMNVSTLELGDSALYLCASSLIPTDTQYFGPGTRLTVL.

This clonotype was seen a few times. The V and J genes are TRBV20-1 and TRBJ2-7; D might be TRBD2 (5 bases). The V end was cut by 4 bases, the J end by 6 bases, with 13 bases between. The germline CDR1 and CDR2 sequences are DFQATT and SNEGSKA (reference sequence). The CDR3 extends over 12 amino acids. The CDR3 bases are TGCAGTGCTATTGATCCCCTAGCCGAGCAGTACTTC. Its translation is CSAIDPLAEQYF.

There are a few counts of this clonotype. The gene calls are TRBV10-3 and TRBJ1-5; 8 bases are shared with TRBD1. Germline-derived CDR1 and CDR2 are ENHRY and SYGVKD. V shed 8 bases, J shed 0 bases, and the junction held 6 bases outside the gene matches. This CDR3 spans 15 amino acids. DNA of the CDR3: TGTGCCATCGGCGCAGGGGGCCTTAGCAATCAGCCCCAGCATTTT. Its translation is CAIGAGGLSNQPQHF.

This chain links TRBV12-3 or TRBV12-4 with TRBJ1-3; D gene unclear. The length of the CDR3 is 14 residues. Trimming cost V 6 bases and J 4 bases, with 13 bases left between them. DNA for the CDR3: TGTGCCAGCAGCCTAGCATTGAGAGGAAACACCATATATTTT. It specifies CASSLALRGNTIYF.

This clonotype was picked up many times. V and J are TRBV3-1 and TRBJ2-7; D possibly corresponds to TRBD1 (6 bases). This CDR3 comprises 14 residues. V gave up 3 bases and J gave up 3 bases, with 12 bases separating them. CDR1 is LGHDT and CDR2 is YNNKEL in the germline V gene (reference sequence). CDR3 amino acids: CASSQGHSFYEQYF. In DNA form, the CDR3 reads TGTGCCAGCAGCCAGGGACATAGCTTCTACGAGCAGTACTTC.

This clonotype was seen repeatedly, ten times or more. The chain employs TRBV5-5 and TRBJ1-6; D uncertain. Per the germline V gene, CDR1 is SGHKS and CDR2 is YYEKEE (reference sequence). The CDR3 covers 12 residues. With 1 base removed from V and 7 bases from J, the gap between germline ends came to 3 bases. The CDR3 region is CASSLQNSPLHF. The DNA for the CDR3 is TGTGCCAGCAGCTTGCAGAATTCACCCCTCCACTTT.

V is TRBV11-1 and J is TRBJ1-1; D gene unclear. Germline CDR1 reads SGHAT; CDR2 reads FQDESV (reference sequence). This CDR3 is built from 13 residues. V was cut by 6 bases and J by 1 base, with 9 bases left in between. CDR3 sequence reads: CASSLLTNTEAFF. CDR3 nucleotides: TGTGCCAGCAGTTTACTGACGAACACTGAAGCTTTCTTT.

The rearrangement joins TRBV10-3 to TRBJ2-1, with 13 bases that match TRBD2. CDR1 and CDR2 (germline): ENHRY, SYGVKD. V was pared by 4 bases and J by 0 bases, with 3 bases of the junction left unmatched. This CDR3 region has 17 residues. This chain's CDR3 is CAISGTSGRASYNEQFF. The DNA for the CDR3 is TGTGCCATCAGTGGAACTAGCGGGAGGGCCTCCTACAATGAGCAGTTCTTC.

This clonotype was seen more than once but under ten times. The chain combines TRBV4-1 with TRBJ2-5; TRBD1 aligns across 10 bases. Germline CDR1 and CDR2: MGHRA and YSYEKL. V lost 1 base to trimming and J lost 3 bases; unmatched junction nucleotides: 5. The CDR3 consists of 16 residues. CDR3 nucleotides: TGCGCCAGCAGCCAAGTAGGGACAGGGGCAAAAGAGACCCAGTACTTC. Amino acid sequence: CASSQVGTGAKETQYF.

The genes are TRBV20-1 and TRBJ1-2; no firm D call. V lost 1 base to trimming and J lost 2 bases, with 8 bases between them. This CDR3 has 13 amino acids. The germline V gene encodes CDR1 DFQATT and CDR2 SNEGSKA (reference sequence). The CDR3 coding sequence is TGCAGTGCTAGAGTTGAGCAGAACTATGGCTACACCTTC. Translation: CSARVEQNYGYTF.

This clonotype was detected many times. The chain employs TRBV10-3 and TRBJ2-7; TRBD1 matches at 8 bases. CDR3 length: 13 amino acids. Trimming at V came to 6 bases and at J to 3 bases, leaving 4 bases not matched to a gene. Looked up from germline, CDR1 is ENHRY and CDR2 is SYGVKD. The CDR3 reads CAISPGGGYEQYF. The CDR3 DNA sequence: TGTGCCATCAGCCCAGGGGGCGGCTACGAGCAGTACTTC.

This clonotype has only a few counts. V is TRBV10-3 and J is TRBJ2-3, with TRBD1 matching over 7 bases. The CDR3 loop spans 14 amino acids. The V gene's germline CDR1 is ENHRY and CDR2 SYGVKD. V trimming: 6 bases; J trimming: 7 bases; junction bases outside the gene matches: 10. Here the CDR3 DNA reads TGTGCCATCAGCCAATGGGAACAGGGGAATACGCAGTATTTT. It specifies CAISQWEQGNTQYF.

This clonotype was detected only a few times. In nucleotides, the CDR3 is TGTGCCATCAGTGATCCTCGGACTAGCGGGGACAATGAGCAGTTCTTC. It encodes CAISDPRTSGDNEQFF. The rearrangement links TRBV10-3 to TRBJ2-1; TRBD2 agrees at 12 bases. Losses at the gene ends were 3 bases for V and 5 bases for J; bases not matched to a gene: 5. From germline, CDR1 is ENHRY and CDR2 SYGVKD. The CDR3 has 16 amino acids.

The gene calls are TRBV12-3 or TRBV12-4 and TRBJ1-1; 8 bases line up with TRBD1. The CDR3 contains 14 residues. Trimming cost V 6 bases and J 4 bases; bases outside gene matches: 7. CDR3 in DNA: TGTGCCAGCAGACCGAAAACAGGGGGCACTGAAGCTTTCTTT. Translation: CASRPKTGGTEAFF.

The chain recombines TRBV11-2 with TRBJ2-1; D ambiguous. Germline values: CDR1 SGHAT, CDR2 FQNNGV. With 1 base removed from V and 0 bases from J, the gap between germline ends came to 10 bases. This CDR3 has 16 residues. CDR3 region: CASSLVRGPSYNEQFF. DNA of the CDR3: TGTGCCAGCAGCTTAGTCCGCGGACCCTCCTACAATGAGCAGTTCTTC.

The V call is TRBV20-1, the J call TRBJ2-1; D unclear. The germline V gene has CDR1 DFQATT and CDR2 SNEGSKA (reference sequence). Trimming removed 1 base at V and 5 bases at J, with 12 bases between. The CDR3 extends over 14 amino acids. Here the CDR3 DNA reads TGCAGTGCTAGAGTGGGGTCTGAGAACAATGAGCAGTTCTTC. Translation: CSARVGSENNEQFF.

This clonotype was seen a handful of times. The CDR3 DNA follows: TGTGCCAGCAATGGAGAGGGTGGTTTGGAGACCCAGTACTTC. Translated: CASNGEGGLETQYF. The V call is TRBV6-5, the J call TRBJ2-5; possibly TRBD2 for D (5 bases). Germline CDR1 and CDR2: MNHEY and SVGAGI. V was shortened by 7 bases and J by 5 bases, with 17 bases between the two germline ends. This CDR3 has 14 amino acids.

The DNA for the CDR3 is TGTGCCAACTCCGGGACTAGCGGCGGGGGGCAGTTCTTC. This sequence encodes CANSGTSGGGQFF. The V and J genes are TRBV6-1 and TRBJ2-1, with 11 bases fitting TRBD2. CDR1 is MNHNS, CDR2 SASEGT, per germline. V lost 10 bases to trimming and J lost 12 bases; unmatched junction nucleotides: 11. This CDR3 is built from 13 residues.

In its sample, this clonotype was seen a few times. The genes are TRBV7-9 and TRBJ2-5, with D tentatively TRBD2 (5 bases). The CDR3 loop spans 15 amino acids. Germline V gene sequence: CDR1 SEHNR, CDR2 FQNEAQ (reference sequence). V was pared by 5 bases and J by 8 bases, with 21 bases between. CDR3 DNA: TGTGCCAGCAGCCGACAAGGTAGCGCATTGGAAACCCAGTACTTC. Its translation: CASSRQGSALETQYF. The whole variable domain, filled in from reference TRBV7-9 and TRBJ2-5, reads DTGVSQNPRHKITKRGQNVTFRCDPISEHNRLYWYRQTLGQGPEFLTYFQNEAQLEKSRLLSDRFSAERPKGSFSTLEIQRTEQGDSAMYLCASSRQGSALETQYFGPGTRLLVL.

The CDR3 DNA sequence: TGTGCCAGCAGTTACTCGACGTCTAGCGGGGGGGCCACAGATACGCAGTATTTT. It codes for CASSYSTSSGGATDTQYF. The V and J genes are TRBV6-6 and TRBJ2-3, with 12 bases matching TRBD2. Germline V gives CDR1 MNHNY, CDR2 SVGAGI (reference sequence). The CDR3 has 18 amino acids. V gave up 0 bases and J gave up 2 bases; unmatched junction bases: 6.

The chain joins TRBV6-2 or TRBV6-3 to TRBJ2-3; 13 bases are shared with TRBD2. V shed 4 bases and J 4 bases; nucleotides not matched to a gene: 5. In germline, CDR1 is MNHEY, CDR2 SVGEGT. There are 16 residues in the CDR3. In DNA, the CDR3 is TGTGCCAGCAGTTCCAGGACTAGCGGGAGCCCAGATACGCAGTATTTT. Its translation is CASSSRTSGSPDTQYF.

The chain combines TRBV27 with TRBJ2-5, with 15 positions matching TRBD2. Germline values: CDR1 MNHEY, CDR2 SMNVEV (reference sequence). This CDR3 has 14 amino acids. After removal of 8 bases from V and 3 bases from J, the junction contained 1 base not matched to a gene. The CDR3 DNA sequence: TGTGCCAGCCGGACTAGCGGGGGGGAAGAGACCCAGTACTTC. Its protein product is CASRTSGGEETQYF.

The rearrangement links TRBV7-8 to TRBJ2-7, with D possibly matching TRBD1 (6 bases). Trimming removed 2 bases at V and 0 bases at J, with 11 bases between. Germline CDR1 SGHVS, CDR2 FQNEAQ. This CDR3 contains 15 residues. The CDR3 loop is CASSLTRTDSYEQYF. Written as DNA, the CDR3 is TGTGCCAGCAGCTTAACCCGGACAGACTCCTACGAGCAGTACTTC.

This clonotype occurred a few times. The rearrangement links TRBV20-1 to TRBJ2-7, with a possible D match to TRBD2 (6 bases). The CDR3 covers 12 residues. CDR1 is DFQATT and CDR2 is SNEGSKA in the germline V gene (reference sequence). V was trimmed by 4 bases and J by 5 bases, leaving 12 bases between them. The CDR3 sequence is CSATASSDEQYF. The CDR3 DNA reads as TGCAGTGCTACAGCTTCTAGCGACGAGCAGTACTTC.

The chain couples TRBV20-1 to TRBJ1-5, with TRBD1 matching over 10 bases. The CDR3 runs 15 residues. CDR1 and CDR2 from the germline V gene are DFQATT and SNEGSKA (reference sequence). The trim removed 0 bases at V and 6 bases at J, leaving 5 bases unmatched. The CDR3 region is CSARETGGGGQPQHF. The CDR3, as DNA: TGCAGTGCTAGAGAGACAGGGGGCGGAGGTCAGCCCCAGCATTTT.

V and J are TRBV7-9 and TRBJ2-1, with TRBD2 matching 7 bases. Germline trimming cut 1 base from V and 2 bases from J; bases unmatched to any gene: 14. Germline V gene sequence: CDR1 SEHNR, CDR2 FQNEAQ (reference sequence). The CDR3 has 19 residues. This CDR3 reads CASSLGPAAGISAYNEQFF. The CDR3 nucleotides are TGTGCCAGCAGCTTAGGACCCGCAGCGGGAATCTCTGCCTACAATGAGCAGTTCTTC.

This chain connects TRBV5-6 to TRBJ1-2; the match to TRBD1 covers 7 bases. Looked up from germline, CDR1 is SGHDT and CDR2 is YYEEEE. Germline trimming cut 2 bases from V and 3 bases from J; bases unmatched to any gene: 4. The CDR3 sequence is 14 residues long. Here the CDR3 DNA reads TGTGCCAGCAGCTTCGGACAGGCGGACTATGGCTACACCTTC. Encoded protein: CASSFGQADYGYTF.

This clonotype has more than one count but fewer than ten. The gene calls are TRBV6-1 and TRBJ2-7; the D gene is possibly TRBD1 (6 bases). V was clipped by 7 bases and J by 3 bases, with 16 bases between them. The CDR3 spans 14 residues. Germline V gene data show CDR1 as MNHNS and CDR2 as SASEGT. CDR3 DNA: TGTGCCAGCAAGAGTGGGGCAGGGGTCTACGAGCAGTACTTC. It is translated as CASKSGAGVYEQYF.

This clonotype came up a few times. This chain uses TRBV4-1 with TRBJ2-7; D unresolved. V shed 1 base and J shed 2 bases, with 9 bases lying between them. CDR1 and CDR2 from the germline V gene are MGHRA and YSYEKL. CDR3 length equals 14 residues. This CDR3 is CASSQGGLPYEQYF. Here the CDR3 DNA reads TGCGCCAGCAGCCAAGGCGGCTTACCCTACGAGCAGTACTTC.